This TCR beta chain originates from a study of CD8 T cells in ankylosing spondylitis. Overall study findings and caveats: Characteristic, it appeared, of ankylosing spondylitis blood was a TCR beta motif of eight highly homologous variants.

The table lists this clonotype with many counts. What it recognizes is unknown. This CDR3 spans 14 amino acids. Deletions cut 5 bases from V and 7 bases from J, with 17 bases between. Germline V gene lookup returns CDR1 MGHDK and CDR2 SYGVNS. TCRdb re-analysed the 5' RACE reads in MiXCR, keeping a single row per CDR3 protein. Altogether about 69,000 distinct CDR3 sequences are present, about 5.7% being singletons, with the ten largest covering around 2.2%. The TCR was taken from a male donor with ankylosing spondylitis or in good health (not recorded which). The J gene is TRBJ2-5, the V gene TRBV25-1; the D is unclear. The specimen sequenced was blood, either unsorted or a sorted T cell fraction (not recorded which). The CDR3 region has the DNA TGTGCCAGCAGTTCCCAGTACGGCCCCGGGACCCAGTACTTC. It is translated as CASSSQYGPGTQYF.